What follows is one T cell receptor beta chain and its context. Which antigen it targets is not known. Per-base qualities were not stored, and no clone one base away is much larger. Interpreted using the paper, the time point label stands for: baseline before first vaccination. Per the publication, the treatment or condition label means: meningococcal conjugate vaccine given as trial control. Samples from vaccinated people were obtained from the UK trials COV001 and COV002, which included a single-blind randomized controlled phase 2/3 trial of AZD1222 (ChAdOx1 nCoV-19) in healthy adults. For TCRbeta chain sequencing, PBMC samples from trial participants were taken at day 0 and at day 28 after the second dose. The CDR3 regions of human TCRbeta chains were analyzed by immunosequencing. As for the authors' bioinformatics: Repertoire TCRs were matched against a reference library of SARS-CoV-2-specific TCRs generated with the MIRA antigen-specificity platform. Breadth was defined as the fraction of unique TCRs that were SARS-CoV-2-associated. Depth was defined as the fraction of total T cells that were SARS-CoV-2-associated. Each spike-specific TCR was assigned to its reactive spike region and to a CD4 or CD8 class using the MIRA data. Log10-transformed breadth and depth values were compared by one-way ANOVA with Sidak's multiple comparisons tests. This is the immuneACCESS table as TCRdb keeps it, with only in-frame sequences that have V and J called. A part of the clones is gone; compared with another copy, unresolved V genes explain less than half, and the rest is unexplained. V, J and clone size are taken as reported in that table, and D and trimming were inferred from the DNA itself. The sample records approximately 99,000 clones, approximately 89% of which are singletons. 3.1% of the sample is held by the ten biggest clonotypes.

CDR1 and CDR2 (MNHEY, SVGAGI) derive from the germline V gene. The junction shows trimming of 6 bases on V and 2 bases on J, and the gene matches do not reach 5 bases of it. The CDR3 runs 14 amino acids, cysteine and phenylalanine included. Just the 42-base CDR3 DNA is kept, in frame starting at base 1. The entry originates in a study of T cell responses to AZD1222 COVID-19 vaccine (dated by TCRdb to 2020 to 2022). About the full investigation: A total of just over 230 trial participants underwent TCR sequencing, of whom around 200 received two doses of AZD1222 and about 25 received two doses of the MenACWY control vaccine. Trial participants were enrolled into age subgroups of 18-55, 56-69 and 70-plus years, which contained about 150, 27 and 61 TCR-sequenced participants, respectively.

Broad study findings and their caveats: Because no day 14 peak-response samples were available, the repertoires could be characterized only after the peak T cell response. Conclusions about previously exposed vaccinees are limited because only a handful of AZD1222 recipients were SARS-CoV-2 seropositive at baseline. Vaccine-associated CD4 TCRs spanned the whole spike protein, with dominant responses in regions 160-218 and 743-854. In the small 56-69-year group, the increase in depth fell short of significance, most likely because of low power. After two AZD1222 doses, both the breadth and the depth of spike-specific TCRs were significantly higher than at day 0 and than in MenACWY recipients. Participants were mostly white British and included more females than males, and it was suggested by the authors that clonal diversity may have been underestimated. Nearly half of unique spike-specific TCRs reportedly recognized epitopes outside regions mutated in the B.1.351 and B.1.1.7 variants.

The clonotype comes from an adult in good health. The chain uses TRBV6-5 and TRBJ1-2; TRBD1 matches 8 bases in the middle. The input for sequencing was peripheral blood, taken on day 0 of MenACWY control vaccination. The sequenced DNA: TGTGCCAGCAGCTCCTGGACAGGGAACTATGGCTACACCTTC. Translation gives CASSSWTGNYGYTF.